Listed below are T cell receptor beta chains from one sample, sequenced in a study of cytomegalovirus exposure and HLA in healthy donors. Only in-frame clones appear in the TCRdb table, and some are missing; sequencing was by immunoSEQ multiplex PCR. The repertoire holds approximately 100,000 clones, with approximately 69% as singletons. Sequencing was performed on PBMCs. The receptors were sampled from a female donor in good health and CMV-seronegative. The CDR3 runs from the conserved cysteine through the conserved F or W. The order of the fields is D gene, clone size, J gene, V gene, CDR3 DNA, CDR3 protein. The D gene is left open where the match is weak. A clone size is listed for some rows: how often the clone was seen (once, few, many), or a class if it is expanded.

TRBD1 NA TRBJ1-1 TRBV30 TGTGCCTGGAGTGCAGGGGGCATTGTAGGAGCTTTCTTT CAWSAGGIVGAFF
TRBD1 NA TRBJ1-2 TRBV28 TGTGCCAGCAGTTCCGGGACAGAGTACTATGGCTACACCTTC CASSSGTEYYGYTF
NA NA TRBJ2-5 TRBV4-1 TGCGCCAGCAGCCGTCAAGGGGGTTCAACGGAGACCCAGTACTTC CASSRQGGSTETQYF
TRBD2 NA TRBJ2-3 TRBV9 TGTGCCAGCAGCGTAGTAGCGGGGAGTACCACAGATACGCAGTATTTT CASSVVAGSTTDTQYF
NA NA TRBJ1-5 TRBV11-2 TGTGCCAGCAGCTTAGATGGGCGCAATCAGCCCCAGCATTTT CASSLDGRNQPQHF
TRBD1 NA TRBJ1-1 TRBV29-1 TGCAGCGTTGAAGCCTTACAGGGGACCGAAGCTTTCTTT CSVEALQGTEAFF
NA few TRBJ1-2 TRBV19 TGTGCCAGCCGTCTCAACCGACCAGGGGTTAACTATGGCTACACCTTC CASRLNRPGVNYGYTF
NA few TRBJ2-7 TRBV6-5 TGTGCCAGCACCGGCGGCAGCTCCTACGAGCAGTACTTC CASTGGSSYEQYF
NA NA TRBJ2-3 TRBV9 TGTGCCAGCAGCCAGAGGGGGGGGGATACGCAGTATTTT CASSQRGGDTQYF
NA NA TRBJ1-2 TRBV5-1 TGCGCCAGCAGCCTAGGCTCGGAGATGGGCTATGGCTACACCTTC CASSLGSEMGYGYTF
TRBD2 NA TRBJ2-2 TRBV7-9 TGTGCCAGCACCTCGGGGGGAGCGGGACCGTACGGGGAGCTGTTTTTT CASTSGGAGPYGELFF
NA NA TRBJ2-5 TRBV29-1 TGCAGCGGATCGGGCCAGGGGTCCCAAGAGACCCAGTACTTC CSGSGQGSQETQYF
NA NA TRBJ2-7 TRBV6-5 TGTGCCAGCGGCGTTATGGGAGCGCACTACGAGCAGTACTTC CASGVMGAHYEQYF
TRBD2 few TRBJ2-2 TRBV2 TGTGCCAGCAGTGAAGGGACTAGCGAGGTCGGGGAGCTGTTTTTT CASSEGTSEVGELFF
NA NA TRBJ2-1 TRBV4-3 TGCGCCAGCAGCCAAGGGGCCGGAGAGCAGTTCTTC CASSQGAGEQFF
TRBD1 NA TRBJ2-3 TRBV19 TGTGCCAGTAGGCCCGGACAGGGAATAACAGATACGCAGTATTTT CASRPGQGITDTQYF
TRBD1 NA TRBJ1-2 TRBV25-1 TGTGCCAGCAGTCCCCCGGGACAGGACTATGGCTACACCTTC CASSPPGQDYGYTF
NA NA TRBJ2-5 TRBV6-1 TGTGCCAGCAGTGGAGGACTTTTCCAAGAGACCCAGTACTTC CASSGGLFQETQYF
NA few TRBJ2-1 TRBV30 TGTGCCTGGAGTTTAGGGGCGATCTATCATGAGCAGTTCTTC CAWSLGAIYHEQFF
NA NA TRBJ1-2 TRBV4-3 TGCGCCAGCAGCCAGACACAGGTCGGGTATGGCTACACCTTC CASSQTQVGYGYTF
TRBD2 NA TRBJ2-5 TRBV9 TGTGCCAGCAGCGTAGGACTAGCGGGGGGGCGAGAGACCCAGTACTTC CASSVGLAGGRETQYF
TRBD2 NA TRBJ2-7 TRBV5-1 TGCGCCAGCAGCTTCATCAGCGGGAGGCCTCACTACGAGCAGTACTTC CASSFISGRPHYEQYF
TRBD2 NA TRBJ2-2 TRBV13 TGTGCCAGGACTAGCGGGAGGGGAAACACCGGGGAGCTGTTTTTT CARTSGRGNTGELFF
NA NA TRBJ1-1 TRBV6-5 TGTGCCAGCAGTTACTCCAGGGCCGCCGAAGCTTTCTTT CASSYSRAAEAFF
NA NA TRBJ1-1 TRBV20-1 TGCAGTGCTAGTGCGACAGGAGCTTTCTTT CSASATGAFF
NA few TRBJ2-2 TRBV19 TGTGCCAGTAGTACACAGGGAACCGGGGAGCTGTTTTTT CASSTQGTGELFF
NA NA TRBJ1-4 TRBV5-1 TGCGCCAGCAGCTCGACACCGGGACATAGCGATGAAAAACTGTTTTTT CASSSTPGHSDEKLFF
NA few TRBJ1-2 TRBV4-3 TGCGCCAGCAGCCAAAAAACCGGGGCGGGGGGTTATGGCTACACCTTC CASSQKTGAGGYGYTF
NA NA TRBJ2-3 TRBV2 TGTGCCAGCAGTGGGAGGGGGGGGACAGATACGCAGTATTTT CASSGRGGTDTQYF
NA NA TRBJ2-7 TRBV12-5 TGTGCTAGTGGTGCCCGAGGAGGGGCCATCTACGAGCAGTACTTC CASGARGGAIYEQYF
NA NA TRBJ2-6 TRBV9 TGTGCCAGCAGCGTAGCGGGAACTCCTAGCTCTGGGGCCAACGTCCTGACTTTC CASSVAGTPSSGANVLTF
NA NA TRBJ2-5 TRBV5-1 TGCGCCAGCAGTTACCAGGGGGGAGAGACCCAGTACTTC CASSYQGGETQYF
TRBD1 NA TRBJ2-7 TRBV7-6 TGTGCCAGCAGTCGGACAGGCGACTACGAGCAGTACTTC CASSRTGDYEQYF
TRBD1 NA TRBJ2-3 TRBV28 TGTGCCAGCAGTTTATTGGGGACAGCCTCCACAGATACGCAGTATTTT CASSLLGTASTDTQYF
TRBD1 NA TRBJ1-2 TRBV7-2 TGTGCCAGCAGCCTGGGGACAGGGGTTGATGGCTACACCTTC CASSLGTGVDGYTF
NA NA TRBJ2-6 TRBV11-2 TGTGCCAGCAGCCTCACTAGCTCTGGGGCCAACGTCCTGACTTTC CASSLTSSGANVLTF
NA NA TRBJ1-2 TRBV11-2 TGTGCCAGCAGCTCGATACGGGGGAACTATGGCTACACCTTC CASSSIRGNYGYTF
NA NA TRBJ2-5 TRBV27 TGTGCCAGCAGTCAGCGGCGCCAAGAGACCCAGTACTTC CASSQRRQETQYF
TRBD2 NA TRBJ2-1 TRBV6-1 TGTGCCAGCAGTGGAGGGCTAGCGGGGGCCAATGAGCAGTTCTTC CASSGGLAGANEQFF
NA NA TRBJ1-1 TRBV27 TGTGCCAGCAGTTTGGGAGGGAACACTGAAGCTTTCTTT CASSLGGNTEAFF
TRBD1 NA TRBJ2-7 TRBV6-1 TGTGCCAGCGGGACAGGGGGCTACGAGCAGTACTTC CASGTGGYEQYF
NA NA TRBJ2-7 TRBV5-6 TGTGCCAGCAGCTTGTCTGCGGCGTACGAGCAGTACTTC CASSLSAAYEQYF
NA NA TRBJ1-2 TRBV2 TGTGCCAGCGAGCGGGGTTCGGCTAACTATGGCTACACCTTC CASERGSANYGYTF
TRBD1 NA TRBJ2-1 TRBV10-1 TGCGCCAGCAGTGAGTCGACGTGGGCAGGGGGCCACAATGAGCAGTTCTTC CASSESTWAGGHNEQFF
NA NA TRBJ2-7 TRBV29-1 TGCAGCGTTGAAGATGGTGACAGAACCTACGAGCAGTACTTC CSVEDGDRTYEQYF
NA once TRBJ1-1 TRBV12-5 TGTGCTAGTGGTAGCAGCGGGCACACTGAAGCTTTCTTT CASGSSGHTEAFF
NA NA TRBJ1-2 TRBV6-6 TGTGCCAGCAGTTATATGGCTCCCTATGGCTACACCTTC CASSYMAPYGYTF
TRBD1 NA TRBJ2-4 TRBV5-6 TGTGCCAGCAGCCCCCTGTCCGGGACAGGGATAACCAAAAACATTCAGTACTTC CASSPLSGTGITKNIQYF
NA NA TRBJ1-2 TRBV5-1 TGCGCCAGCAGCCCTCAAGAAGGGCAGGGCTATGGCTACACCTTC CASSPQEGQGYGYTF
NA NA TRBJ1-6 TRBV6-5 TGTGCCAGCAGTTACTCCACATGGGGCCAACTCCACTTT CASSYSTWGQLHF
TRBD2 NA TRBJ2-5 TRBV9 TGTGCCAGCACCCCGGGGGAGGGTAACCAAGAGACCCAGTACTTC CASTPGEGNQETQYF
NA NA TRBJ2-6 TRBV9 TGTGCCAGCAGCGTACCTGTTTCCGGGGCCAACGTCCTGACTTTC CASSVPVSGANVLTF
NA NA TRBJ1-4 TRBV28 TGTGCCAGCATCCCAGTGGGCAGGGAAAAACTGTTTTTT CASIPVGREKLFF
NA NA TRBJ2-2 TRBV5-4 TGTGCCAGCAGCTGGGTGGGAGCGGCTATGAACACCGGGGAGCTGTTTTTT CASSWVGAAMNTGELFF
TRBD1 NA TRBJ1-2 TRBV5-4 TGTGCCAGCAGCGTCCAGGGGGCCGGGAACTATGGCTACACCTTC CASSVQGAGNYGYTF
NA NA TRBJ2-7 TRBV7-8 TGTGCCAGCAGCTTAAGACCCCAAACAGGCCGCCTCGCCCACTACTACGAGCAGTACTTC CASSLRPQTGRLAHYYEQYF
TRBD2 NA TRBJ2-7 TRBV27 TGTGCCAGCCGGCTGACTAGCGAAGCCTACGAGCAGTACTTC CASRLTSEAYEQYF